These 30 T cell receptor beta chains share one sample of origin, sequenced in a study of T cell repertoires and HLA-DP antigens. Generated by immunoSEQ multiplex PCR, the TCRdb table keeps only in-frame clones and is missing some. This sample yields around 100,000 clones, of which over 90% are seen a single time; roughly 0.3% belongs to the top ten. No cognate antigen is known for these TCRs. Source material: CD4+ T cells from PBMCs. The source is a young woman in good health and CMV-seronegative.

V gene TRBV4-1 combines with J gene TRBJ1-1; D may be TRBD1 (6 bases). The CDR3 is 15 residues long. V was cut by 4 bases and J by 1 base, with 13 bases left in between. CDR1 is MGHRA and CDR2 is YSYEKL in the germline V gene. CDR3 coding DNA: TGCGCCAGCAGCCCCCGACAGGTCTGGAACACTGAAGCTTTCTTT. Amino acid sequence: CASSPRQVWNTEAFF.

The chain joins TRBV7-6 to TRBJ1-5; TRBD1 is a possible D gene (6 bases). The CDR3 is 16 residues long. Germline CDR1 SGHVS, CDR2 FNYEAQ. V was trimmed by 1 base and J by 5 bases, leaving 15 bases between them. The CDR3 sequence is CASSLGSGVLHQPQHF. CDR3 nucleotide sequence: TGTGCCAGCAGCTTAGGGTCAGGGGTCCTCCATCAGCCCCAGCATTTT. The variable domain in full, completed from reference TRBV7-6 and TRBJ1-5, reads GAGVSQSPRYKVTKRGQDVALRCDPISGHVSLYWYRQALGQGPEFLTYFNYEAQQDKSGLPNDRFSAERPEGSISTLTIQRTEQRDSAMYRCASSLGSGVLHQPQHFGDGTRLSIL.

The chain combines TRBV28 with TRBJ1-2, with TRBD1 as a possible D gene (6 bases). Germline V lookup: CDR1 MDHEN, CDR2 SYDVKM. Trimming took off 10 bases at V and 8 bases at J, with 20 bases between the two ends. The CDR3 has 13 amino acids. CDR3 coding DNA: TGTGCCACCACTACTTTTCAGGGGTACGGCTACACCTTC. Residues: CATTTFQGYGYTF.

This sequence joins TRBV6-6 and TRBJ2-7; the match to TRBD1 covers 7 bases. Germline V gene sequence: CDR1 MNHNY, CDR2 SVGAGI (reference sequence). Trimming took 2 bases from V and 2 from J; bases not matched to a gene: 3. The CDR3 runs 14 residues. The CDR3: CASSYGTATYEQYF. The CDR3 DNA is TGTGCCAGCAGTTACGGGACAGCCACCTACGAGCAGTACTTC.

V usage is TRBV29-1 and J usage is TRBJ1-5; D not resolved. The CDR3 consists of 15 residues. Germline CDR1 SQVTM, CDR2 ANQGSEA. V was cut by 5 bases and J by 2 bases, with 16 bases left in between. The CDR3 nucleotides are TGCAGCGTTAGCTTGGCGGCAGCCGGCAATCAGCCCCAGCATTTT. Amino acid sequence: CSVSLAAAGNQPQHF.

The V and J genes are TRBV29-1 and TRBJ1-2; 10 positions agree with TRBD1. The CDR3 has 12 residues. V shed 4 bases, J shed 8 bases, and the junction held 4 bases outside the gene matches. Germline V gives CDR1 SQVTM, CDR2 ANQGSEA. CDR3 residues: CSVAGQGHGYTF. The CDR3 DNA sequence: TGCAGCGTTGCGGGACAGGGGCACGGCTACACCTTC.

In this sample, this clone turned up once. The chain uses TRBV7-6 and TRBJ2-3, with 10 bases matching TRBD2. The CDR3 is made up of 17 amino acids. J gave up 6 bases and V 4 bases, and 13 bases lay outside the gene matches. Germline assignment: CDR1 SGHVS and CDR2 FNYEAQ. CDR3: CASSSLAGGRRTDTQYF. CDR3 nucleotide sequence: TGTGCCAGCAGCTCATTAGCGGGGGGTCGGAGGACGGATACGCAGTATTTT.

The chain is built from TRBV7-2 and TRBJ1-1, with 9 nucleotides matching TRBD1. CDR1 is SGHTA, CDR2 FQGNSA, per germline. Trimming at V came to 3 bases and at J to 0 bases, leaving 8 bases not matched to a gene. CDR3 length equals 17 residues. The CDR3, as DNA: TGTGCCAGCAGCTTCGGGACAGGGCGGTACATGAACACTGAAGCTTTCTTT. This gives the protein CASSFGTGRYMNTEAFF.

The chain links TRBV7-9 to TRBJ1-4, with 11 nucleotides matching TRBD1. The CDR3 runs 18 residues. Per germline, CDR1 SEHNR and CDR2 FQNEAQ (reference sequence). With 2 bases clipped from V and 4 bases from J, the junction kept 9 bases outside the gene matches. CDR3 loop: CASSLRGTGGRVNEKLFF. CDR3 nucleotide sequence: TGTGCCAGCAGCTTACGGGGGACAGGGGGACGAGTTAATGAAAAACTGTTTTTT.

The chain combines TRBV5-4 with TRBJ2-7; possibly TRBD1 for D (6 bases). V was clipped by 5 bases and J by 0 bases, with 12 bases between them. The CDR3 is made up of 14 amino acids. Germline V gene data show CDR1 as SGHNT and CDR2 as YYREEE (reference sequence). CDR3 residues: CASRPAGVSYEQYF. The CDR3 DNA reads TGTGCCAGCAGGCCTGCAGGGGTCTCCTACGAGCAGTACTTC.

V gene TRBV5-4 combines with J gene TRBJ2-2, with unresolved D. Between the trimmed V and J ends, which lost 2 bases and 5 bases, there was a span of 10 bases. The germline V gene encodes CDR1 SGHNT and CDR2 YYREEE (reference sequence). The CDR3 totals 14 residues. The CDR3 sequence is CASSFIGETGELFF. The CDR3 DNA sequence: TGTGCCAGCAGCTTTATTGGAGAGACCGGGGAGCTGTTTTTT.

This chain uses TRBV5-6 with TRBJ2-7, with D perhaps given as TRBD1 or TRBD2 (5 bases each). The V and J ends lost 0 bases and 3 bases respectively, with 10 bases between them. CDR1 SGHDT and CDR2 YYEEEE come from the germline V gene. CDR3 length: 14 residues. CDR3 residues: CASSLGGKIYEQYV. The CDR3 bases are TGTGCCAGCAGCTTGGGGGGGAAAATCTACGAGCAGTACGTC.

The chain has TRBV7-4 and TRBJ2-7; possibly TRBD1 or TRBD2 for D (5 bases each). Germline CDR1 SGHVT, CDR2 SQSDAQ. The germline V and J ends were trimmed by 0 bases and 9 bases, with 15 bases remaining between them. CDR3 length: 14 residues. DNA of the CDR3: TGTGCCAGCAGCTTAGCGACAGCGACTACGAGGCAGTACGTC. Its protein product is CASSLATATTRQYV.

The table lists this clone with a count of one. The rearrangement joins TRBV19 to TRBJ1-5; 11 positions agree with TRBD1. The CDR3 has 13 residues. Germline trimming cut 7 bases from V and 9 bases from J; bases unmatched to any gene: 5. The V gene's germline CDR1 is LNHDA and CDR2 SQIVND (reference sequence). CDR3: CASTGTGGRPQHF. In nucleotides, the CDR3 is TGTGCCAGTACCGGGACAGGGGGAAGGCCCCAGCATTTT.

This chain links TRBV7-9 with TRBJ1-4; TRBD1 is a possible D gene (5 bases). The V end lost 5 bases, the J end lost 5 bases, and 15 bases lay between the germline ends. The CDR3 runs to 15 residues. Per the germline V gene, CDR1 is SEHNR and CDR2 is FQNEAQ (reference sequence). The CDR3 sequence: CASSPPGTANEKLFF. Written as DNA, the CDR3 is TGTGCCAGCAGCCCCCCCGGGACGGCAAATGAAAAACTGTTTTTT.

The chain employs TRBV2 and TRBJ2-3, with D perhaps TRBD1 or TRBD2 (7 bases each). The length of the CDR3 is 15 residues. With 5 bases removed from V and 7 bases from J, the gap between germline ends came to 19 bases. CDR1 and CDR2 (germline): SNHLY, FYNNEI. This CDR3 reads CASSPPGGGVNTQYF. In nucleotides, the CDR3 is TGTGCCAGCAGTCCCCCAGGGGGGGGCGTGAATACGCAGTATTTT.

The rearrangement uses TRBV11-2 and TRBJ2-2; 9 nucleotides align to TRBD1. This CDR3 contains 16 residues. V lost 2 bases to trimming and J lost 1 base; unmatched junction nucleotides: 2. CDR1 SGHAT and CDR2 FQNNGV come from the germline V gene. DNA for the CDR3: TGTGCCAGCAGCTTACCGGGACAGGGGAACACCGGGGAGCTGTTTTTT. Residues: CASSLPGQGNTGELFF.

The DNA of the CDR3 is TGTGCCAGCAGTTTTGGCGGGAGTAGACCCCGAAGATCCGAGCAGTACTTC. Translating gives CASSFGGSRPRRSEQYF. This chain connects TRBV28 to TRBJ2-7; 7 bases agree with TRBD2. From germline, CDR1 is MDHEN and CDR2 SYDVKM. V lost 3 bases, J lost 6 bases, and 17 bases stayed unmatched. CDR3 size: 17 residues.

This clone has only a few counts. The chain recombines TRBV12-5 with TRBJ1-1; D gene uncertain. The CDR3 has 13 residues. Deletions cut 1 base from V and 7 bases from J, with 10 bases between. Germline loops: CDR1 LGHNT, CDR2 FRNRAP. DNA of the CDR3: TGTGCTAGTGGTTTGGGACAAGACCTTGAAGCTTTCTTT. Its translation is CASGLGQDLEAFF.

V gene TRBV11-3 combines with J gene TRBJ1-1; no definite D call. The V end was cut by 1 base, the J end by 1 base, with 7 bases between. The CDR3 loop spans 14 amino acids. Looked up from germline, CDR1 is SGHNT and CDR2 is YENEEA. The CDR3 is CASSLGAGNTEAFF. In DNA, the CDR3 is TGTGCCAGCAGCTTAGGAGCGGGGAACACTGAAGCTTTCTTT.

The V gene is TRBV27, the J gene TRBJ2-1; a weak D match, TRBD1 (6 bases). Trimming cost V 3 bases and J 6 bases, with 24 bases left between them. The CDR3 is made up of 18 amino acids. Germline CDR1 is MNHEY and CDR2 is SMNVEV (reference sequence). CDR3 region: CASSFGYYGQSNPNEQFF. Here the CDR3 DNA reads TGTGCCAGCAGTTTCGGGTATTATGGACAGTCAAACCCCAATGAGCAGTTCTTC.

CDR3 in DNA: TGTGCCAGCAGCTTGACTAGCGGGGGGGCCCCCTATTACAATGAGCAGTTCTTC. This translates into CASSLTSGGAPYYNEQFF. J is TRBJ2-1 and V is TRBV5-5; 13 nucleotides line up with TRBD2. The CDR3 runs to 18 residues. The germline V gene encodes CDR1 SGHKS and CDR2 YYEKEE (reference sequence). J gave up 4 bases and V 1 base, and 8 bases lay outside the gene matches.

This chain joins TRBV6-4 and TRBJ1-2; the D is unclear. The CDR3 totals 16 residues. Germline CDR1 MRHNA, CDR2 SNTAGT. The V end was cut by 4 bases, the J end by 2 bases, with 17 bases between. In nucleotides, the CDR3 is TGTGCCAGCAGTGGGGGAGGGATCCGGAAAAACTATGGCTACACCTTC. This sequence encodes CASSGGGIRKNYGYTF.

The chain employs TRBV5-4 and TRBJ2-1, with a tentative D call TRBD2 (5 bases). This CDR3 contains 16 residues. Trimming took 0 bases from V and 4 from J, leaving 14 bases between them. CDR1 and CDR2 from the germline V gene are SGHNT and YYREEE (reference sequence). The CDR3, as DNA: TGTGCCAGCAGCTTGGGAGGGTCGAAAGGGTACAATGAGCAGTTCTTC. It is translated as CASSLGGSKGYNEQFF. Supplemented by reference TRBV5-4 and TRBJ2-1, the full variable domain reads ETGVTQSPTHLIKTRGQQVTLRCSSQSGHNTVSWYQQALGQGPQFIFQYYREEENGRGNFPPRFSGLQFPNYSSELNVNALELDDSALYLCASSLGGSKGYNEQFFGPGTRLTVL.

The chain couples TRBV7-8 to TRBJ2-2, with D uncertain. V was clipped by 2 bases and J by 2 bases, with 12 bases between them. The CDR3 length is 16 residues. Germline V gene lookup returns CDR1 SGHVS and CDR2 FQNEAQ. The CDR3, as DNA: TGTGCCAGCAGCTTAAGTCCGACACCTAACACCGGGGAGCTGTTTTTT. Translated: CASSLSPTPNTGELFF.

The rearrangement uses TRBV5-6 and TRBJ1-2; D gene unclear. Deletions cut 4 bases from V and 0 bases from J, with 13 bases between. Looked up from germline, CDR1 is SGHDT and CDR2 is YYEEEE. This CDR3 has 15 residues. CDR3 coding DNA: TGTGCCAGCAGCCTCGGACCTTTAGCTAACTATGGCTACACCTTC. Residues: CASSLGPLANYGYTF.

This chain links TRBV6-5 with TRBJ1-5, with D hard to call. The CDR3 has 13 residues. From germline, CDR1 is MNHEY and CDR2 SVGAGI. V was cut by 0 bases and J by 6 bases, with 6 bases left in between. The CDR3 region has the DNA TGTGCCAGCAGTTACTCCTCAGGTCAGCCCCAGCATTTT. Translating it yields CASSYSSGQPQHF.

The chain employs TRBV5-6 and TRBJ2-3; a weak D match, TRBD2 (5 bases). Trimming stripped 3 bases from V and 4 bases from J, with 15 bases between. This CDR3 contains 15 residues. The V gene's germline CDR1 is SGHDT and CDR2 YYEEEE. The CDR3 DNA follows: TGTGCCAGCAGCTCGGGGTTTGGCGCCGCAGATACGCAGTATTTT. Its protein is CASSSGFGAADTQYF. The variable domain in full, completed from reference TRBV5-6 and TRBJ2-3, reads DAGVTQSPTHLIKTRGQQVTLRCSPKSGHDTVSWYQQALGQGPQFIFQYYEEEERQRGNFPDRFSGHQFPNYSSELNVNALLLGDSALYLCASSSGFGAADTQYFGPGTRLTVL.

As regards this clone: Other DNA sequences in the sample encode the same CDR3. This sequence joins TRBV7-2 and TRBJ1-2; D perhaps matches TRBD1 (5 bases). CDR3 length: 12 amino acids. Per the germline V gene, CDR1 is SGHTA and CDR2 is FQGNSA. V lost 3 bases, J lost 4 bases, and 6 bases lay in between. CDR3 sequence reads: CASSLGGYGYTF. As DNA, the CDR3 is TGTGCCAGCAGCTTGGGGGGCTATGGCTACACCTTC.

The V call is TRBV29-1, the J call TRBJ2-5; D is undetermined. This CDR3 comprises 12 residues. Per germline, CDR1 SQVTM and CDR2 ANQGSEA. V was trimmed by 6 bases and J by 2 bases, leaving 10 bases between them. The chain's CDR3 is CSVRLGQETQYF. In nucleotides, the CDR3 is TGCAGCGTGAGGCTTGGGCAAGAGACCCAGTACTTC. Filled out from reference TRBV29-1 and TRBJ2-5, the complete variable domain reads SAVISQKPSRDICQRGTSLTIQCQVDSQVTMMFWYRQQPGQSLTLIATANQGSEATYESGFVIDKFPISRPNLTFSTLTVSNMSPEDSSIYLCSVRLGQETQYFGPGTRLLVL.